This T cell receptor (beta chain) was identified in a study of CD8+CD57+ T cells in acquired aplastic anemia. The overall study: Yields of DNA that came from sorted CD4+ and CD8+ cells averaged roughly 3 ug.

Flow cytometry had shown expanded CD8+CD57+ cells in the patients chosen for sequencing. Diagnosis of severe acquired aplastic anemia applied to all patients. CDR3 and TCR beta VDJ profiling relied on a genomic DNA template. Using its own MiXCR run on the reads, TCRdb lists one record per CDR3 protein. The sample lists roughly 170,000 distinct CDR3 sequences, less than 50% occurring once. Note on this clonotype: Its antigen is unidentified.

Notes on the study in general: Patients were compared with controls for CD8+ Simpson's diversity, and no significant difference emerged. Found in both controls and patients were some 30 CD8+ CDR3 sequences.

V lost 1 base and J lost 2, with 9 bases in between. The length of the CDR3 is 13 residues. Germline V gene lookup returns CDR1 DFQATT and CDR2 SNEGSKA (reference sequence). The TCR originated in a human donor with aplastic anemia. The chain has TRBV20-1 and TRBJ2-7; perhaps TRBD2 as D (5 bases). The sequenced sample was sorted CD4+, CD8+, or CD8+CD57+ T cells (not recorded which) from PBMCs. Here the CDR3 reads CSARGLATYEQYF. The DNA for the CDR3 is TGCAGTGCTAGAGGGCTAGCCACCTACGAGCAGTACTTC.